This is a list of T cell receptor beta chains from one sample in a study of blood T cell repertoires in COVID-19. Clones were read by immunoSEQ multiplex PCR, and TCRdb kept only the in-frame ones, dropping some. The data show 200,000 to 250,000 clones, about 85% seen once. The source material was PBMCs or T cells enriched from blood (not recorded which). The origin of the receptors is a man aged 25 to 40 who had recovered from COVID-19. CDR3s include the opening cysteine and the closing phenylalanine or tryptophan. The D gene is left open where the match is weak. Clone size appears in some rows only: once, few, many, or a class for an expanded clone.

j_call,clone_size,d_call,v_call,cdr3_aa,cdr3_nt
TRBJ2-5,NA,TRBD2,TRBV6-6,CASSHGLAGGSEKETQYF,TGTGCCAGCAGTCACGGACTAGCGGGAGGGAGTGAGAAAGAGACCCAGTACTTC
TRBJ1-2,NA,NA,TRBV6-5,CASSYSGDGYTF,TGTGCCAGCAGTTACTCAGGGGATGGCTACACCTTC
TRBJ1-6,NA,NA,TRBV9,CASSVIGRANSPLHF,TGTGCCAGCAGCGTAATCGGCAGGGCTAATTCACCCCTCCACTTT
TRBJ1-1,NA,NA,TRBV29-1,CSVVQNMNTEAFF,TGCAGCGTCGTACAGAACATGAACACTGAAGCTTTCTTT
TRBJ2-7,NA,NA,TRBV10-3,CAISQGISYEQYF,TGTGCCATCAGTCAGGGGATCTCCTACGAGCAGTACTTC
TRBJ2-2,NA,NA,TRBV11-3,CASSLGDWRDNTGELFF,TGTGCCAGCAGCTTAGGGGACTGGAGGGATAACACCGGGGAGCTGTTTTTT
TRBJ2-7,NA,TRBD1,TRBV5-1,CASRLGQVDHEQYF,TGCGCCAGCCGCCTGGGACAGGTGGACCACGAGCAGTACTTC
TRBJ2-7,NA,TRBD1,TRBV10-2,CASSDFSDRGPFYEQYF,TGCGCCAGCAGTGACTTTTCGGACAGGGGGCCCTTCTACGAGCAGTACTTC
TRBJ1-1,few,NA,TRBV4-2,CASSRTDGFTEAFF,TGTGCCAGCAGCCGGACAGATGGTTTCACTGAAGCTTTCTTT
TRBJ2-3,NA,TRBD2,TRBV4-3,CASSSYSGGWTDTQYF,TGCGCCAGCAGCTCGTACAGCGGGGGGTGGACAGATACGCAGTATTTT
TRBJ1-2,NA,TRBD1,TRBV5-6,CASSWDRGQNGYTF,TGTGCCAGCAGCTGGGACAGGGGGCAAAATGGCTACACCTTC
TRBJ2-2,NA,TRBD2,TRBV5-1,CASSNPGLAMGGELFF,TGCGCCAGCAGCAACCCGGGACTAGCGATGGGCGGGGAGCTGTTTTTT
TRBJ2-2,once,NA,TRBV9,CASRPTNTGELFF,TGTGCCAGCAGGCCTACGAACACCGGGGAGCTGTTTTTT
TRBJ2-1,NA,NA,TRBV4-2,CASSQLNEQFF,TGTGCCAGCAGCCAACTTAATGAGCAGTTCTTC
TRBJ1-3,NA,TRBD1,TRBV7-9,CASSSGQGSSGNTIYF,TGTGCCAGCAGCTCGGGACAGGGTTCCTCTGGAAACACCATATATTTT
TRBJ2-5,NA,NA,TRBV5-1,CASSSGYGKETQYF,TGCGCCAGCAGCTCGGGATACGGGAAAGAGACCCAGTACTTC
TRBJ1-1,NA,NA,TRBV7-6,CASSLGGPNTEAFF,TGTGCCAGCAGCTTAGGCGGCCCGAACACTGAAGCTTTCTTT
TRBJ2-7,once,TRBD2,TRBV7-2,CASSLVAGEPYEQYF,TGTGCCAGCAGCTTAGTCGCGGGAGAACCCTACGAGCAGTACTTC
TRBJ2-7,NA,TRBD1,TRBV7-9,CASSLRQGPSYEQYF,TGTGCCAGCAGCTTAAGACAGGGGCCCTCCTACGAGCAGTACTTC
TRBJ1-2,NA,NA,TRBV5-6,CASIARGASGYTF,TGTGCCAGCATTGCGCGGGGGGCTAGTGGCTACACCTTC
TRBJ2-7,NA,NA,TRBV5-1,CASSLDLQVPSYEQYF,TGCGCCAGCAGCTTGGACCTACAGGTTCCCTCCTACGAGCAGTACTTC
TRBJ1-2,NA,NA,TRBV18,CASSPPNGANYGYTF,TGTGCCAGCTCACCACCGAACGGGGCTAACTATGGCTACACCTTC
TRBJ2-7,NA,TRBD2,TRBV14,CASSPSGRAGHEQYF,TGTGCCAGCAGCCCGAGCGGGAGGGCCGGCCACGAGCAGTACTTC
TRBJ1-2,NA,TRBD1,TRBV5-1,CASSLGQGHGYTF,TGCGCCAGCAGCTTGGGACAGGGCCATGGCTACACCTTC
TRBJ1-4,NA,NA,TRBV29-1,CSVIGPSSTTGSGMFF,TGCAGCGTTATCGGGCCCTCCTCCACCACCGGGAGTGGTATGTTTTTT
TRBJ2-3,NA,TRBD1,TRBV30,CAWRTGALGTDTQYF,TGTGCCTGGAGGACAGGGGCCCTAGGAACAGATACGCAGTATTTT
TRBJ2-1,NA,TRBD2,TRBV7-9,CASSSGLAGVEQFF,TGTGCCAGCAGCTCGGGACTAGCGGGAGTGGAGCAGTTCTTC
TRBJ2-1,NA,TRBD1,TRBV7-6,CASSTSGQGYNEQFF,TGTGCCAGCAGCACGTCGGGACAGGGTTACAATGAGCAGTTCTTC
TRBJ2-1,NA,TRBD2,TRBV7-2,CASRSIAGSSYNEQFF,TGTGCCAGCAGGTCCATAGCGGGGTCTTCCTACAATGAGCAGTTCTTC
TRBJ1-5,once,NA,TRBV18,CASSPANSNQPQHF,TGTGCCAGCTCACCGGCAAATAGCAATCAGCCCCAGCATTTT
TRBJ2-5,NA,NA,TRBV12-3/TRBV12-4,CASSYRVGETQYF,TGTGCCAGCAGCTACAGGGTGGGGGAGACCCAGTACTTC
TRBJ2-3,NA,NA,TRBV5-4,CASSWRVGVSTDTQYF,TGTGCCAGCAGCTGGCGGGTGGGCGTAAGCACAGATACGCAGTATTTT
TRBJ1-4,NA,TRBD1,TRBV5-1,CASRIQGLSNEKLFF,TGCGCCAGCAGGATACAGGGGCTATCTAATGAAAAACTGTTTTTT